These T cell receptor beta chains were read from a single sample in a study of CXCR3-negative and CXCR3-positive naive CD8 T cells. One entry per CDR3 protein, without DNA, is what TCRdb gives after re-calling the 5' RACE reads. Recorded for this sample: under 75,000 distinct CDR3 sequences. The sequencing sample was made of naive CXCR3- CD8+ T cells from blood. The receptor source for this set is a human donor in good health. Some clones in this sample may be carry-over from other donors' samples. Each CDR3 is given with its conserved first and last residue.

V	J	CDR3
TRBV20-1	TRBJ2-3	CSASPPTETTDTQYF
TRBV29-1	TRBJ2-7	CSVEQTGLGYEQYF
TRBV25-1	TRBJ1-1	CASSDSGKGTEAFF
TRBV6-2/TRBV6-3	TRBJ1-1	CASISLGEAFF
TRBV12-3/TRBV12-4	TRBJ1-3	CASSLGGPGRSGNTIYF
TRBV20-1	TRBJ2-7	CSARDQAGGSYEQYF
TRBV7-6	TRBJ2-7	CASSPGGTLYEQYF
TRBV27	TRBJ2-3	CASSSGWSTDTQYF
TRBV5-1	TRBJ2-2	CASSDGQGAGELFF
TRBV27	TRBJ2-5	CAEPTQGQETQYF
TRBV29-1	TRBJ1-2	CSVEDLRAPWLGYTF
TRBV6-5	TRBJ2-7	CASSLGQGVEAYEQYF
TRBV10-3	TRBJ2-7	CAISEFKGYEQYF
TRBV20-1	TRBJ2-4	CSARVPGRGRSLAKNIQYF